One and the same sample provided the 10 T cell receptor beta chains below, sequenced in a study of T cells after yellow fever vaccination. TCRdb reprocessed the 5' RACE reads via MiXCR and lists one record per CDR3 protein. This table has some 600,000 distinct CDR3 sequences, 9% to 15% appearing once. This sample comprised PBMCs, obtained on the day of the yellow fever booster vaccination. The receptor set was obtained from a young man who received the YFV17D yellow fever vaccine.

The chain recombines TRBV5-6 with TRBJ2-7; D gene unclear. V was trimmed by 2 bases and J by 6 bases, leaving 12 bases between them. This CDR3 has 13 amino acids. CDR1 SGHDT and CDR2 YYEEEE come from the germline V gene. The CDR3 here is CASSFVGSGEQYF. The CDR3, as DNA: TGTGCCAGCAGCTTTGTCGGTTCGGGCGAGCAGTACTTC.

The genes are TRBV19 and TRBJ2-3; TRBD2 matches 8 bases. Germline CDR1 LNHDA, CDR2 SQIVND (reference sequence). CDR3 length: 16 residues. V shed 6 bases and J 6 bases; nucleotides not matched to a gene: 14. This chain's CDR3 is CASSFWAGGIGDTQYF. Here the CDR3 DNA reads TGTGCCAGTAGCTTCTGGGCGGGAGGCATAGGTGATACGCAGTATTTT.

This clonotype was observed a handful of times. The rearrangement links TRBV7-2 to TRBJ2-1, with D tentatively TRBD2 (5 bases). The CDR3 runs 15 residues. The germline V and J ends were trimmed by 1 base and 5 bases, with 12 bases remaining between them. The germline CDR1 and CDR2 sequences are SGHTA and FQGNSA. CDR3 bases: TGTGCCAGCAGCTTAGTCGGGAACGCGGACAATGAGCAGTTCTTC. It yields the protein CASSLVGNADNEQFF.

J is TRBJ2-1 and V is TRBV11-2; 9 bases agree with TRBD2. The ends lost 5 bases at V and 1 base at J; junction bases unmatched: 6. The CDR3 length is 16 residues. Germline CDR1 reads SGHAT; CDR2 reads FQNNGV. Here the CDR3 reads CASSVVGLASYNEQFF. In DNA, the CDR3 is TGTGCCAGCAGCGTGGTCGGACTAGCGTCCTACAATGAGCAGTTCTTC.

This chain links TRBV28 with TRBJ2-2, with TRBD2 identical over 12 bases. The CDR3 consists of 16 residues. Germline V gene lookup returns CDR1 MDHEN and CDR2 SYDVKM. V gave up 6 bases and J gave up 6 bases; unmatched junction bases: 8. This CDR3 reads CASRRKLAGGPGELFF. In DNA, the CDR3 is TGTGCCAGCAGACGAAAACTAGCGGGAGGCCCCGGGGAGCTGTTTTTT. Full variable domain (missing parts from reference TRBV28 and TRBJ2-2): DVKVTQSSRYLVKRTGEKVFLECVQDMDHENMFWYRQDPGLGLRLIYFSYDVKMKEKGDIPEGYSVSREKKERFSLILESASTNQTSMYLCASRRKLAGGPGELFFGEGSRLTVL.

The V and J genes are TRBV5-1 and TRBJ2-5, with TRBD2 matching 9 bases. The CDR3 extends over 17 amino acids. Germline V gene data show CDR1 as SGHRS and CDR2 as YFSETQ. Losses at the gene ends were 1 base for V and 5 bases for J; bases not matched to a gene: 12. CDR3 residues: CASSLRSPSGRLETQYF. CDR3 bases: TGCGCCAGCAGCTTGCGTTCCCCCAGCGGGAGGTTGGAGACCCAGTACTTC.

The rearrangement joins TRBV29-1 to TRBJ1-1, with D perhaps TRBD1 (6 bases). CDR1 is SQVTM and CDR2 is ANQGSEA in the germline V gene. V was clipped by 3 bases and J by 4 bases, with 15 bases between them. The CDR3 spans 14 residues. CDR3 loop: CSVEGPQGRTEAFF. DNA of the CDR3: TGCAGCGTTGAGGGTCCCCAGGGGCGCACTGAAGCTTTCTTT.

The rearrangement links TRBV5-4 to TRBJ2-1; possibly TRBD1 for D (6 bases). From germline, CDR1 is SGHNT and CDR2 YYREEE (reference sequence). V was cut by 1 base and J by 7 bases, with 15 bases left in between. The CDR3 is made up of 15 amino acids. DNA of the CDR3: TGTGCCAGCAGCTTGTATGGGACAAAAGTTAATGAGCAGTTCTTC. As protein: CASSLYGTKVNEQFF.

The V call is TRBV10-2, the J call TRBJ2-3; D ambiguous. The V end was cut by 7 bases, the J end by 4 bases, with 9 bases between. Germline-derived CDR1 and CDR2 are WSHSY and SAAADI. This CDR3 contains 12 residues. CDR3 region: CASKVSPDTQYF. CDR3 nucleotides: TGCGCCAGCAAAGTATCGCCAGATACGCAGTATTTT.

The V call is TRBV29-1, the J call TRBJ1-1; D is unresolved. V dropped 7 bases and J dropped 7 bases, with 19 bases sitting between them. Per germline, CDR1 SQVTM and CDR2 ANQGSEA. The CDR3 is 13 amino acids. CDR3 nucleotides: TGCAGCGGCCAGCGATGGGATACCAATGAAGCTTTCTTT. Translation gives CSGQRWDTNEAFF.